This is a list of T cell receptor beta chains from one sample in a study of T cells in Graves' hyperthyroidism and ophthalmopathy. MiXCR, run by TCRdb on the multiplex PCR reads, gives a single entry per CDR3 protein. This sample has hundreds of thousands of distinct CDR3 sequences; 19% occur once, and the top ten carry around 3.4%. The specimen was blood. These receptors were collected from a woman aged 18 to 35 with Graves' hyperthyroidism. The CDR3 runs from the conserved cysteine through the conserved F or W. The D gene is left open where the match is weak. Clone size is shown for a subset of rows, as once, few, many or a class of expanded clone.

j_gene: TRBJ1-3
d_gene: TRBD1
abundance: many
v_gene: TRBV5-1
CDR3nt: TGCGCCAGCAGCTTAGGACAGGCTGGAAACACCATATATTTT
CDR3aa: CASSLGQAGNTIYF

j_gene: TRBJ1-1
d_gene: .
abundance: many
v_gene: TRBV2
CDR3nt: TGTGCCAGCAAAGAAGGACAGCTAAACACTGAAGCTTTCTTT
CDR3aa: CASKEGQLNTEAFF

j_gene: TRBJ2-7
d_gene: TRBD2
abundance: many
v_gene: TRBV11-2
CDR3nt: TGTGCCAGCAGCCTTAGCGGGTACTACGAGCAGTACTTC
CDR3aa: CASSLSGYYEQYF

j_gene: TRBJ2-5
d_gene: TRBD1
abundance: many
v_gene: TRBV7-8
CDR3nt: TGTGCCAGCATCGCTATACAGGGGGAGACCCAGTACTTC
CDR3aa: CASIAIQGETQYF

j_gene: TRBJ2-4
d_gene: .
abundance: few
v_gene: TRBV6-1
CDR3nt: TGTGCCAGCAGTGGAAAAGGGGCCGGCAAAAACATTCAGTACTTC
CDR3aa: CASSGKGAGKNIQYF

j_gene: TRBJ1-2
d_gene: .
abundance: many
v_gene: TRBV7-8
CDR3nt: TGTGCCAGCAGCTTAGCGGGGTGGGGTGAGGACTATGGCTACACCTTC
CDR3aa: CASSLAGWGEDYGYTF

j_gene: TRBJ2-7
d_gene: .
abundance: many
v_gene: TRBV29-1
CDR3nt: TGCAGCGTTGGAGACAGGACCTACGAGCAGTACTTC
CDR3aa: CSVGDRTYEQYF

j_gene: TRBJ2-2
d_gene: .
abundance: many
v_gene: TRBV6-5
CDR3nt: TGTGCCAGCACTTCCACCGGGGAGCTGTTTTTT
CDR3aa: CASTSTGELFF

j_gene: TRBJ2-7
d_gene: TRBD2
abundance: many
v_gene: TRBV28
CDR3nt: TGTGCCAGCAGTTACCTAGCGGGGGTCTACGAGCAGTACTTC
CDR3aa: CASSYLAGVYEQYF

j_gene: TRBJ1-1
d_gene: .
abundance: many
v_gene: TRBV12-3/TRBV12-4
CDR3nt: TGTGCCAGCAGGGTGGGGACTGAAGCTTTCTTT
CDR3aa: CASRVGTEAFF

j_gene: TRBJ1-1
d_gene: .
abundance: many
v_gene: TRBV12-3/TRBV12-4
CDR3nt: TGTGCCAGCAGTTTAGCCAGGGTCGGCACTGAAGCTTTCTTT
CDR3aa: CASSLARVGTEAFF

j_gene: TRBJ1-1
d_gene: .
abundance: .
v_gene: TRBV20-1
CDR3nt: TGCAGTGCTCCCCTCGGTCGGTTGGACACTGAAGCTTTCTTT
CDR3aa: CSAPLGRLDTEAFF

j_gene: TRBJ1-1
d_gene: .
abundance: many
v_gene: TRBV15
CDR3nt: TGTGCCACAAAGAGAGGCCGGGACACTTGGGACACTGAAGCTTTCTTT
CDR3aa: CATKRGRDTWDTEAFF

j_gene: TRBJ1-1
d_gene: .
abundance: .
v_gene: TRBV5-1
CDR3nt: TGCGCCAGCAGCTTGGTCGGAGAACCTGAAGCTTTCTTT
CDR3aa: CASSLVGEPEAFF

j_gene: TRBJ2-7
d_gene: TRBD1
abundance: .
v_gene: TRBV28
CDR3nt: TGTGCCAGCAGCTCCTGGACAGGGGGCGCGAGGGAGCAGTACTTC
CDR3aa: CASSSWTGGAREQYF